The present TCR beta chain was sequenced within a study of OX40 agonist ivuxolimab in advanced cancers. Across the whole study: The study treated patients with ivuxolimab, an agonistic anti-OX40 (CD134) antibody. It was permissible to have had prior anti-PD-1, anti-PD-L1 or anti-CTLA-4 therapy, and around 40% had some.

Generated by immunoSEQ multiplex PCR, the TCRdb table keeps only in-frame clones and is missing some. The table lists roughly 51,000 clones, 88% of them singletons. Germline CDR1 MGHDK, CDR2 SYGVNS. CDR3 length: 17 residues. V shed 2 bases, J shed 0 bases, and the junction held 4 bases outside the gene matches. V and J are TRBV25-1 and TRBJ2-1, with 10 nucleotides matching TRBD2. The clonotype originates from an adult with an advanced solid tumor such as melanoma, head and neck, liver or kidney cancer. Source: CD4+ or CD8+ T cells sorted from blood, taken in a trial of the OX40 agonist ivuxolimab. CDR3 sequence (DNA): TGTGCCAGCAGTGAAGGTCTAGCGGGAGACTCCTACAATGAGCAGTTCTTC. It yields the protein CASSEGLAGDSYNEQFF. Combining the CDR3 with reference TRBV25-1 and TRBJ2-1 gives the whole variable domain EADIYQTPRYLVIGTGKKITLECSQTMGHDKMYWYQQDPGMELHLIHYSYGVNSTEKGDLSSESTVSRIRTEHFPLTLESARPSHTSQYLCASSEGLAGDSYNEQFFGPGTRLTVL.